A single sample gave rise to the 25 T cell receptor beta chains below, sequenced in a study of shared clonotypes between healthy human individuals. Naive CD8 cells comprised CD45RO-negative, CCR7-positively selected cells, excluding terminally differentiated effector memory CD45RA+ cells. TCRdb's table, derived via immunoSEQ multiplex PCR, lists solely in-frame clones and lacks some. This table holds about 870,000 clones, 85% to 95% found once. The sample consisted of naive CD8+ T cells sorted from blood. These receptor sequences come from a man younger than 45 in good health.

This clone was observed a single time. The V and J genes are TRBV6-6 and TRBJ2-7; tentatively, D is TRBD2 (5 bases). Trimming pared 0 bases from V and 6 bases from J, leaving 6 bases between. This CDR3 region has 12 residues. CDR1 is MNHNY and CDR2 is SVGAGI in the germline V gene (reference sequence). CDR3 DNA: TGTGCCAGCAGTTACTCGAGCGGCGAGCAGTACTTC. It translates to CASSYSSGEQYF.

The chain recombines TRBV5-4 with TRBJ2-1; no clear D gene. The germline V gene has CDR1 SGHNT and CDR2 YYREEE (reference sequence). The CDR3 is made up of 16 amino acids. Trimming took off 5 bases at V and 0 bases at J, with 15 bases between the two ends. The CDR3 DNA sequence: TGTGCCAGCAGTTATGACTTCAGTGGCTCCTACAATGAGCAGTTCTTC. It encodes CASSYDFSGSYNEQFF.

The chain employs TRBV6-5 and TRBJ2-7, with a possible D match to TRBD1 (6 bases). Trimming stripped 0 bases from V and 3 bases from J, with 12 bases between. CDR1 and CDR2 from the germline V gene are MNHEY and SVGAGI. CDR3 length: 15 amino acids. This chain's CDR3 is CASSYSAGAFYEQYF. Written as DNA, the CDR3 is TGTGCCAGCAGTTACTCAGCAGGGGCTTTCTACGAGCAGTACTTC.

This sequence joins TRBV7-9 and TRBJ2-3; D remains unclear. Germline-derived CDR1 and CDR2 are SEHNR and FQNEAQ (reference sequence). Trimming stripped 0 bases from V and 2 bases from J, with 15 bases between. This CDR3 is built from 17 residues. CDR3 sequence reads: CASSLAASGGDTDTQYF. In nucleotides, the CDR3 is TGTGCCAGCAGCTTAGCAGCGTCAGGTGGGGACACAGATACGCAGTATTTT. Filled out from reference TRBV7-9 and TRBJ2-3, the complete variable domain reads DTGVSQNPRHKITKRGQNVTFRCDPISEHNRLYWYRQTLGQGPEFLTYFQNEAQLEKSRLLSDRFSAERPKGSFSTLEIQRTEQGDSAMYLCASSLAASGGDTDTQYFGPGTRLTVL.

The chain carries TRBV19 and TRBJ2-1, with 10 bases identical to TRBD2. With 9 bases clipped from V and 4 bases from J, the junction kept 3 bases outside the gene matches. Germline assignment: CDR1 LNHDA and CDR2 SQIVND (reference sequence). The CDR3 sequence is 13 residues long. CDR3 amino acids: CASSSGGYNEQFF. Written as DNA, the CDR3 is TGTGCCAGCTCTAGCGGGGGTTACAATGAGCAGTTCTTC.

V is TRBV7-2 and J is TRBJ2-3; tentatively, D is TRBD1 or TRBD2 (5 bases each). Trimming cost V 3 bases and J 3 bases, with 13 bases left between them. The CDR3 length is 15 residues. The germline CDR1 and CDR2 sequences are SGHTA and FQGNSA. CDR3 residues: CASSLGPRGTDTQYF. CDR3 in DNA: TGTGCCAGCAGCTTGGGACCGCGCGGGACAGATACGCAGTATTTT.

V usage is TRBV18 and J usage is TRBJ2-5, with D possibly matching TRBD1 (6 bases). The CDR3 totals 16 residues. CDR1 and CDR2 (germline): KGHSH, LQKENI. The V end was cut by 2 bases, the J end by 1 base, with 14 bases between. Here the CDR3 reads CASSPTRGQSQETQYF. The CDR3 DNA follows: TGTGCCAGCTCACCAACTCGTGGACAGTCCCAAGAGACCCAGTACTTC.

This clone has only one observation. This sequence joins TRBV6-1 and TRBJ2-1; D assignment may be TRBD1 or TRBD2 (5 bases each). This CDR3 region has 12 residues. Germline V lookup: CDR1 MNHNS, CDR2 SASEGT. CDR3 nucleotides: TGTGGCGTGTTGGGACCGTCCAATGAGCAGTTCTTC. It translates to CGVLGPSNEQFF.

The table lists this clone with a count of one. The chain has TRBV7-4 and TRBJ2-1; 7 bases are shared with TRBD2. Trimming took 6 bases from V and 7 from J; bases not matched to a gene: 12. Germline assignment: CDR1 SGHVT and CDR2 SQSDAQ. There are 15 residues in the CDR3. The chain's CDR3 is CASSPPDAGANEQFF. CDR3 DNA: TGTGCCAGCAGTCCACCGGACGCGGGAGCTAATGAGCAGTTCTTC.

V usage is TRBV2 and J usage is TRBJ2-3; D is ambiguous. The V and J ends lost 10 bases and 2 bases respectively, with 19 bases between them. This CDR3 has 15 residues. CDR1 SNHLY and CDR2 FYNNEI come from the germline V gene. CDR3: CAIIPPRQNTDTQYF. The CDR3, as DNA: TGTGCCATAATACCGCCGAGACAAAACACAGATACGCAGTATTTT.

The J gene is TRBJ2-1, the V gene TRBV5-1; TRBD1 agrees at 8 bases. Germline loops: CDR1 SGHRS, CDR2 YFSETQ. The ends lost 4 bases at V and 7 bases at J; junction bases unmatched: 10. The CDR3 runs 15 residues. CDR3 protein: CASSPGAGGFNEQFF. The CDR3 bases are TGCGCCAGCAGCCCGGGGGCAGGGGGCTTTAATGAGCAGTTCTTC.

The rearrangement joins TRBV7-6 to TRBJ2-7; 8 bases line up with TRBD1. The junction had 8 bases not matched to a gene; V was cut back by 2 bases and J by 2 bases. Germline V gene lookup returns CDR1 SGHVS and CDR2 FNYEAQ. The CDR3 is made up of 16 amino acids. CDR3 nucleotide sequence: TGTGCCAGCAGCTTAACCCCGAGGACAGGGACCTACGAGCAGTACTTC. This codes for CASSLTPRTGTYEQYF. The whole variable domain, filled in from reference TRBV7-6 and TRBJ2-7, reads GAGVSQSPRYKVTKRGQDVALRCDPISGHVSLYWYRQALGQGPEFLTYFNYEAQQDKSGLPNDRFSAERPEGSISTLTIQRTEQRDSAMYRCASSLTPRTGTYEQYFGPGTRLTVT.

V gene TRBV9 combines with J gene TRBJ2-3; TRBD2 aligns across 10 bases. The CDR3 runs to 15 residues. Germline trimming cut 5 bases from V and 0 bases from J; bases unmatched to any gene: 3. CDR1 and CDR2 from the germline V gene are SGDLS and YYNGEE. In DNA, the CDR3 is TGTGCCAGCAGTCTTAGCGGGAGGAGCACAGATACGCAGTATTTT. Translated, it gives CASSLSGRSTDTQYF.

The chain has TRBV6-5 and TRBJ2-5; TRBD1 agrees at 8 bases. The CDR3 length is 16 residues. Germline trimming cut 0 bases from V and 5 bases from J; bases unmatched to any gene: 8. The V gene's germline CDR1 is MNHEY and CDR2 SVGAGI. CDR3 in DNA: TGTGCCAGCAGTTACTCGACAGGGGAAATTTGGGAGACCCAGTACTTC. The encoded protein is CASSYSTGEIWETQYF.

This chain links TRBV5-1 with TRBJ2-1; tentatively, D is TRBD1 (8 bases). CDR1 SGHRS and CDR2 YFSETQ come from the germline V gene. Trimming left V 6 bases short and J 0 bases short, with 25 bases between. The CDR3 is 19 residues long. The DNA of the CDR3 is TGCGCCAGCATTTGGTTCGTGGCAGGGGGCGGGAGCTCCTACAATGAGCAGTTCTTC. This gives the protein CASIWFVAGGGSSYNEQFF.

This rearrangement joins TRBV15 to TRBJ2-7; tentatively, D is TRBD2 (6 bases). Trimming pared 3 bases from V and 6 bases from J, leaving 21 bases between. CDR1 and CDR2 from the germline V gene are LNHNV and YYDKDF (reference sequence). CDR3 size: 16 residues. The CDR3 DNA follows: TGTGCCACCAGCAGCCACCCGATGGGAGGATCCGTCGAGCAGTACTTC. Translating gives CATSSHPMGGSVEQYF. The full variable domain, in which reference TRBV15 and TRBJ2-7 provide the parts outside the CDR3, is DAMVIQNPRYQVTQFGKPVTLSCSQTLNHNVMYWYQQKSSQAPKLLFHYYDKDFNNEADTPDNFQSRRPNTSFCFLDIRSPGLGDTAMYLCATSSHPMGGSVEQYFGPGTRLTVT.

The chain is built from TRBV6-1 and TRBJ2-7; TRBD2 matches 8 bases. The CDR3 is made up of 14 amino acids. V trimming: 8 bases; J trimming: 0 bases; junction bases outside the gene matches: 6. The germline gives CDR1 MNHNS, CDR2 SASEGT. Written as DNA, the CDR3 is TGTGCCAGCCTTAGCGGGATTACCTCCTACGAGCAGTACTTC. It yields the protein CASLSGITSYEQYF.

The gene calls are TRBV10-1 and TRBJ2-2, with 8 bases that match TRBD2. Germline lookup yields CDR1 WNHNN and CDR2 SYGVQD (reference sequence). The CDR3 length is 15 residues. The ends lost 11 bases at V and 4 bases at J; junction bases unmatched: 12. This CDR3 is CAQRGGLVGTGELFF. In nucleotides, the CDR3 is TGCGCCCAGCGTGGGGGACTAGTTGGCACCGGGGAGCTGTTTTTT.

V is TRBV2 and J is TRBJ2-7, with a possible D match to TRBD2 (6 bases). The germline V and J ends were trimmed by 3 bases and 1 base, with 13 bases remaining between them. Germline CDR1 and CDR2: SNHLY and FYNNEI. The CDR3 covers 15 residues. CDR3 sequence reads: CASSDPQEGSYEQYF. CDR3 nucleotides: TGTGCCAGCAGTGACCCACAGGAGGGGTCCTACGAGCAGTACTTC.

This clone appeared a few times. This chain joins TRBV27 and TRBJ1-4, with D perhaps matching TRBD1 (6 bases). The V and J ends lost 6 bases and 11 bases respectively, with 22 bases between them. The CDR3 runs to 15 residues. Looked up from germline, CDR1 is MNHEY and CDR2 is SMNVEV (reference sequence). CDR3 protein: CASSLQTGPGAKLFF. In DNA form, the CDR3 reads TGTGCCAGCAGCCTACAAACAGGGCCAGGGGCCAAACTGTTTTTT.

For this clone: The sample carries other DNA sequences with the same CDR3. The rearrangement links TRBV7-9 to TRBJ2-3; D might be TRBD1 (5 bases). There are 12 residues in the CDR3. Germline-derived CDR1 and CDR2 are SEHNR and FQNEAQ (reference sequence). Deletions cut 5 bases from V and 3 bases from J, with 6 bases between. The CDR3 DNA follows: TGTGCCAGCAGCCCAGGGACAGATACGCAGTATTTT. Residues: CASSPGTDTQYF.

This sequence joins TRBV27 and TRBJ2-7, with D possibly being TRBD2 (5 bases). Germline V CDR1 and CDR2: MNHEY, SMNVEV (reference sequence). This CDR3 comprises 15 residues. V was clipped by 6 bases and J by 0 bases, with 15 bases between them. The CDR3 bases are TGTGCCAGCAGCTTTAGAGGGTCGGGCTCCTACGAGCAGTACTTC. Protein: CASSFRGSGSYEQYF.

The chain carries TRBV6-1 and TRBJ2-5; D unclear. Trimming removed 4 bases from V and 5 bases from J, with 11 bases in between. Per germline, CDR1 MNHNS and CDR2 SASEGT. There are 13 residues in the CDR3. The CDR3 nucleotides read TGTGCCAGCAGTGTAGGAGCTCCGGAGACCCAGTACTTC. Protein product: CASSVGAPETQYF.

V gene TRBV5-1 combines with J gene TRBJ2-5; D call uncertain. There are 16 residues in the CDR3. Germline CDR1 is SGHRS and CDR2 is YFSETQ. The ends were cut back, 4 bases at V and 4 bases at J, with 20 bases in the middle. CDR3 sequence (DNA): TGCGCCAGCAGCCCATACACGTCCGGCCGGATAGAGACCCAGTACTTC. This gives the protein CASSPYTSGRIETQYF.

This clone has just one count. Other DNA sequences in the sample encode the same CDR3. The chain employs TRBV28 and TRBJ2-7; no clear D. The germline V and J ends were trimmed by 6 bases and 0 bases, with 6 bases remaining between them. The CDR3 contains 12 residues. Germline lookup yields CDR1 MDHEN and CDR2 SYDVKM. The CDR3 loop is CASSPISYEQYF. CDR3 nucleotides: TGTGCCAGCAGCCCGATCTCCTACGAGCAGTACTTC. Drawing the rest from reference TRBV28 and TRBJ2-7, the complete variable domain is DVKVTQSSRYLVKRTGEKVFLECVQDMDHENMFWYRQDPGLGLRLIYFSYDVKMKEKGDIPEGYSVSREKKERFSLILESASTNQTSMYLCASSPISYEQYFGPGTRLTVT.